Included here is one TCR beta chain sequence, with context. The DNA is left out, because the CDR3 cannot be placed on it with certainty; the CDR3 is given as TCRdb lists it. The entry originates in a study of blood T cell repertoires in COVID-19. About the study: Samples of COVID-19 (acute and convalescent) were obtained from the United States, Italy and Spain.

23 amino acids form the CDR3, both terminal residues included. Original processing methods: Estimated nucleated cell counts came from reference gene primer amplification. Some clones are missing from TCRdb's copy, which holds only in-frame ones; the method was immunoSEQ multiplex PCR. V, J and clone size are those of that table, while D and trimming were read from the DNA. The data hold 130,000 to 150,000 clones, with just under 85% observed a single time. The rearrangement uses TRBV21-1 and TRBJ2-7; the D call in the table, TRBD2, was not verified against the DNA. TRBV21-1 counts as a pseudogene. The sequencing input was peripheral blood. The sequence derives from a woman in her 40s with active or convalescent COVID-19. CDR3 amino acids: CASSKPPYLCGTSLPLKGHEQYF.